Each of the 5 T cell receptor beta chains below was sequenced from the same sample in a study of shared clonotypes between healthy human individuals. Sequencing was performed with immunoSEQ multiplex PCR; in TCRdb, only in-frame clones are kept and a portion is missing. The repertoire holds about 1,800,000 clones, about 95% seen once, with 1% to 1.5% in the top ten. Selected positively for CCR7 and CD45RO-negative, naive CD8 cells excluded terminally differentiated effector memory CD45RA+ cells. The sample comprised naive CD8+ T cells sorted from blood. The receptors stem from a man younger than 35 in good health.

This chain links TRBV13 with TRBJ1-1; no reliable D call. V was clipped by 1 base and J by 4 bases, with 10 bases between them. The CDR3 is 14 amino acids. The germline gives CDR1 PRHDT, CDR2 FYEKMQ (reference sequence). The CDR3, as DNA: TGTGCCAGCAGCTTAGTTTCATCGAGCACTGAAGCTTTCTTT. Its protein is CASSLVSSSTEAFF.

As regards this clone: The same CDR3 arises from other DNA sequences in this sample as well. V gene TRBV9 combines with J gene TRBJ2-3; D ambiguous. Trimming cost V 0 bases and J 0 bases, with 8 bases left between them. The CDR3 spans 15 residues. Germline CDR1 SGDLS, CDR2 YYNGEE. The CDR3 reads CASSVVGSSTDTQYF. CDR3 coding DNA: TGTGCCAGCAGCGTAGTAGGCTCTAGCACAGATACGCAGTATTTT.

The V gene is TRBV5-6, the J gene TRBJ2-7; possibly TRBD1 or TRBD2 for D (5 bases each). This CDR3 is 16 amino acids long. Trimming cost V 0 bases and J 2 bases, with 15 bases left between them. Germline CDR1 and CDR2: SGHDT and YYEEEE. The CDR3 DNA reads as TGTGCCAGCAGCTTGGGAACAGGTAGAGGGGCCTACGAGCAGTACTTC. Translation: CASSLGTGRGAYEQYF.

V is TRBV28 and J is TRBJ1-4; 9 positions agree with TRBD1. The CDR3 has 14 residues. The J segment lost 11 bases and the V segment lost 6 bases, leaving 10 bases of the junction unmatched. Germline CDR1 MDHEN, CDR2 SYDVKM. The CDR3 bases are TGTGCCAGCAGCCGGGCGGGACAGGGATACAAACTGTTTTTT. This gives the protein CASSRAGQGYKLFF.

This rearrangement joins TRBV7-2 to TRBJ1-5, with TRBD1 matching over 10 bases. After removal of 4 bases from V and 12 bases from J, the junction contained 21 bases not matched to a gene. From germline, CDR1 is SGHTA and CDR2 FQGNSA. This CDR3 has 18 residues. The CDR3 DNA reads TGTGCCAGCAGCTCGGGAGACAGGGGGCTGTCTTCTAATTGGCGCCAGCATTTT. Translating gives CASSSGDRGLSSNWRQHF. The whole variable domain, filled in from reference TRBV7-2 and TRBJ1-5, reads GAGVSQSPSNKVTEKGKDVELRCDPISGHTALYWYRQSLGQGLEFLIYFQGNSAPDKSGLPSDRFSAERTGGSVSTLTIQRTQQEDSAVYLCASSSGDRGLSSNWRQHFGDGTRLSIL.